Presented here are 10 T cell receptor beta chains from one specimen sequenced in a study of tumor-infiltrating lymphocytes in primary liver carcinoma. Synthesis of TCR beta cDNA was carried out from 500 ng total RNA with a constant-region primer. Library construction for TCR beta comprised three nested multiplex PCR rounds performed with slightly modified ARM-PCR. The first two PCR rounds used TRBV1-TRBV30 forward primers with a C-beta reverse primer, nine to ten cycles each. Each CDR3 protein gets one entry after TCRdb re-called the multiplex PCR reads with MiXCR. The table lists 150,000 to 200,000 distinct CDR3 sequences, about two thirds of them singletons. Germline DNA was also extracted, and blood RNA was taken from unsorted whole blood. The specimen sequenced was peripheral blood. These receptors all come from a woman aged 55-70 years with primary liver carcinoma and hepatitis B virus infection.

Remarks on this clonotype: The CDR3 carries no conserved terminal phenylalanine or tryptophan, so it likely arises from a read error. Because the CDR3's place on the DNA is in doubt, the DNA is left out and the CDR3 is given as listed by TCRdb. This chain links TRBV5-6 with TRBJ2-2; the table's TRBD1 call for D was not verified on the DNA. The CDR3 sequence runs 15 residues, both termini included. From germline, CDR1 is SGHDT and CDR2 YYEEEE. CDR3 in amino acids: CASSHGQGETGELLS.

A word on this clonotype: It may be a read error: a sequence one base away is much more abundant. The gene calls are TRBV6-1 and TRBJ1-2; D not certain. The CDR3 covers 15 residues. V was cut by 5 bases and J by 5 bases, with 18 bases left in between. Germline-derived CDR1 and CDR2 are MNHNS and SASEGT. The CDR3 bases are TGTGCCAGCAGTCCCCGATCGGGTGGGAATTATGGCTACACCTTC. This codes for CASSPRSGGNYGYTF.

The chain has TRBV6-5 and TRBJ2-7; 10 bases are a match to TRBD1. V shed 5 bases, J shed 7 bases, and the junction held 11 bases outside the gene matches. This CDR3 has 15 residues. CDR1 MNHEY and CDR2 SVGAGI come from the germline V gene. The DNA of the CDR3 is TGTGCCAGCAGTGACACCGGGACAGGGGATGCGGAGCAGTACTTC. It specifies CASSDTGTGDAEQYF.

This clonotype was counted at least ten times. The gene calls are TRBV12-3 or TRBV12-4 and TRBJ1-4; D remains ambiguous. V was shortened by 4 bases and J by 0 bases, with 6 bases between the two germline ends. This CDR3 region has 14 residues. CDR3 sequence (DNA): TGTGCCAGCAGTTGGCAGACAACTAATGAAAAACTGTTTTTT. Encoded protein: CASSWQTTNEKLFF.

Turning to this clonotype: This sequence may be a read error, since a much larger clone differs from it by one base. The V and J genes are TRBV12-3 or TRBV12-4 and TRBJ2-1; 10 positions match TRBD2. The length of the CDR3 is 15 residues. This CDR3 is CASSLSLAGENEQLF. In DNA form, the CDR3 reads TGTGCCAGCAGTTTAAGTCTAGCGGGAGAGAATGAGCAGTTATTC.

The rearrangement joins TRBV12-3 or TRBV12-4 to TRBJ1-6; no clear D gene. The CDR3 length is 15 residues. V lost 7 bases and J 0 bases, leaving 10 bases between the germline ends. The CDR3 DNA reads TGTGCCAGCACTCCAACTGGCTCCTATAATTCACCCCTCCACTTT. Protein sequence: CASTPTGSYNSPLHF.

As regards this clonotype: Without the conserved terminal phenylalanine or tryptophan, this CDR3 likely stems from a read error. CDR3 coding DNA: TGTGCCAGGAGCTTACAGGTCGGGGAGCTGTTTTAT. This translates into CARSLQVGELFY. This chain uses TRBV11-1 with TRBJ2-2; D is possibly TRBD1 (5 bases). CDR3 size: 12 residues. The V gene's germline CDR1 is SGHAT and CDR2 FQDESV (reference sequence).

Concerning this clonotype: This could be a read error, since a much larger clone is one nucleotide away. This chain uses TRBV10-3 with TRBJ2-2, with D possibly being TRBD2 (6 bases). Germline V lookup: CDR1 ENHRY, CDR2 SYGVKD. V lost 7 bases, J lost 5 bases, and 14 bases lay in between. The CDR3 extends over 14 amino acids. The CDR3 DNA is TGTGCCATCACCGCCGGAGGGGTGACCGGGGAGCTGTTTTTT. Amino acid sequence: CAITAGGVTGELFF.

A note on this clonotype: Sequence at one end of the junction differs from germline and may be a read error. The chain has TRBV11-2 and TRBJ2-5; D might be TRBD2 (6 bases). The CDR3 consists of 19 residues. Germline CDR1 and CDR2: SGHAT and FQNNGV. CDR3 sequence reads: CTSSLESGLRGVLVETQYF. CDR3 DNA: TGTACCAGCAGCTTAGAAAGCGGGTTGCGCGGAGTGCTCGTTGAGACCCAGTACTTC.

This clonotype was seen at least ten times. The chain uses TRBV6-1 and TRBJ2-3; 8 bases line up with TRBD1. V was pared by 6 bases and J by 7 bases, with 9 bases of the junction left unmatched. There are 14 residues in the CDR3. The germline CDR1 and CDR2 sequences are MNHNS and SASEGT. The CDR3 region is CASRKQGDMYTQYF. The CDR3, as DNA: TGTGCCAGCAGGAAACAGGGGGACATGTATACGCAGTATTTT.